This entry lists 29 T cell receptor beta chains sequenced from one sample in a study of cytomegalovirus exposure and HLA in healthy donors. The PCR ran on 60 Vbeta and 13 Jbeta primers. Produced via immunoSEQ multiplex PCR; TCRdb's table is partial and in-frame only. The top ten clones hold 1.2% to 1.5% of a sample with about 160,000 clones, roughly four fifths of them seen once. The source material was PBMCs. These receptors came from a man younger than 35 in good health and CMV-seronegative.

Details on this clone: One end of the junction varies from germline; a read error may be responsible. The V call is TRBV7-9, the J call TRBJ1-1; D is undetermined. The germline V gene has CDR1 SEHNR and CDR2 FQNEAQ (reference sequence). The CDR3 spans 13 residues. The CDR3: CSSSFQENTEAFF. In DNA, the CDR3 is TGTTCCAGCAGCTTCCAGGAGAACACTGAAGCTTTCTTT.

The chain combines TRBV2 with TRBJ1-2; D gene unclear. The CDR3 extends over 13 amino acids. Trimming pared 11 bases from V and 5 bases from J, leaving 18 bases between. CDR1 SNHLY and CDR2 FYNNEI come from the germline V gene. In nucleotides, the CDR3 is TGTGCCCCACCCCTAGACTCCATGTATGGCTACACCTTC. Its translation is CAPPLDSMYGYTF.

This chain joins TRBV2 and TRBJ2-5; the match to TRBD2 covers 8 bases. This CDR3 contains 12 residues. Per germline, CDR1 SNHLY and CDR2 FYNNEI. Trimming removed 9 bases from V and 5 bases from J; junction bases left unmatched: 5. CDR3 in DNA: TGTGCCAGTAGCGGGGCCGGGGAGACCCAGTACTTC. Translated, it gives CASSGAGETQYF.

CDR3 in amino acids: CSVLSDMNTEAFF. The CDR3, as DNA: TGCAGCGTATTGAGTGACATGAACACTGAAGCTTTCTTT. J is TRBJ1-1 and V is TRBV29-1; D is unclear. Germline V lookup: CDR1 SQVTM, CDR2 ANQGSEA. The V and J ends lost 6 bases and 0 bases respectively, with 11 bases between them. The CDR3 contains 13 residues.

This clone was seen once. V gene TRBV19 combines with J gene TRBJ2-1; possible D gene TRBD1, 5 bases. V lost 0 bases, J lost 9 bases, and 9 bases lay in between. The germline CDR1 and CDR2 sequences are LNHDA and SQIVND (reference sequence). The CDR3 contains 13 residues. This CDR3 is CASSIEGVGEQFF. The CDR3 DNA reads TGTGCCAGTAGTATAGAAGGGGTGGGTGAGCAGTTCTTC.

Only a few counts were recorded for this clone. The chain couples TRBV7-6 to TRBJ1-3, with D possibly matching TRBD1 (5 bases). The CDR3 loop spans 17 amino acids. Trimming took off 1 base at V and 0 bases at J, with 13 bases between the two ends. The germline V gene encodes CDR1 SGHVS and CDR2 FNYEAQ. The CDR3, as DNA: TGTGCCAGCAGCTTAGAGGGGTACGGCAGCTCTGGAAACACCATATATTTT. It translates to CASSLEGYGSSGNTIYF. Full variable domain (remainder filled in from reference TRBV7-6 and TRBJ1-3): GAGVSQSPRYKVTKRGQDVALRCDPISGHVSLYWYRQALGQGPEFLTYFNYEAQQDKSGLPNDRFSAERPEGSISTLTIQRTEQRDSAMYRCASSLEGYGSSGNTIYFGEGSWLTVV.

This clone was observed a few times. V gene TRBV6-6 combines with J gene TRBJ1-2, with TRBD1 matching 10 bases. Germline V gene data show CDR1 as MNHNY and CDR2 as SVGAGI (reference sequence). There are 15 residues in the CDR3. Trimming at V came to 5 bases and at J to 4 bases, leaving 7 bases not matched to a gene. As DNA, the CDR3 is TGTGCCAGCAGTGACCCGGGACAGGGGTCCTATGGCTACACCTTC. It yields the protein CASSDPGQGSYGYTF.

This clone showed up just once. The chain couples TRBV29-1 to TRBJ1-2; maybe TRBD1 (5 bases). Germline V lookup: CDR1 SQVTM, CDR2 ANQGSEA. V shed 4 bases and J shed 4 bases, with 13 bases lying between them. The CDR3 runs 13 residues. The CDR3 sequence is CSVGTGIGYGYTF. The CDR3 bases are TGCAGCGTTGGAACAGGCATCGGCTATGGCTACACCTTC.

This clone was recorded once. V is TRBV19 and J is TRBJ2-1, with 8 bases that match TRBD1. Germline V CDR1 and CDR2: LNHDA, SQIVND (reference sequence). The ends lost 10 bases at V and 3 bases at J; junction bases unmatched: 8. CDR3 length: 14 amino acids. In nucleotides, the CDR3 is TGTGCCACCGCGGACAGGGACCACTACAATGAGCAGTTCTTC. Amino acids: CATADRDHYNEQFF.

The chain employs TRBV6-6 and TRBJ2-6; possible D gene TRBD2, 5 bases. CDR1 is MNHNY, CDR2 SVGAGI, per germline (reference sequence). The V and J ends lost 10 bases and 4 bases respectively, with 14 bases between them. CDR3 length: 14 amino acids. CDR3 loop: CAIGDSLGANVLTF. CDR3 nucleotides: TGTGCCATCGGGGATAGTTTAGGGGCCAACGTCCTGACTTTC.

Only one count was recorded for this clone. The V call is TRBV6-5, the J call TRBJ2-7; maybe TRBD1 (6 bases). CDR3 size: 12 residues. Per germline, CDR1 MNHEY and CDR2 SVGAGI. Trimming stripped 6 bases from V and 6 bases from J, with 12 bases between. CDR3: CASSTNRVEQYF. The CDR3 DNA follows: TGTGCCAGCAGCACCAACAGGGTCGAGCAGTACTTC.

This rearrangement joins TRBV4-3 to TRBJ2-5, with TRBD2 as a possible D gene (6 bases). CDR1 is LGHNA, CDR2 YSLEER, per germline. The CDR3 sequence is 15 residues long. V lost 1 base to trimming and J lost 2 bases, with 11 bases between them. The CDR3 DNA sequence: TGCGCCAGCAGCCAAGTTGGGAGCGGGCAAGAGACCCAGTACTTC. Residues: CASSQVGSGQETQYF.

V is TRBV12-5 and J is TRBJ2-2; 8 bases align to TRBD1. The germline V gene encodes CDR1 LGHNT and CDR2 FRNRAP. V lost 3 bases to trimming and J lost 4 bases; unmatched junction nucleotides: 13. The CDR3 covers 18 residues. CDR3 residues: CASGFLLPGQASTGELFF. CDR3 DNA: TGTGCTAGTGGTTTCCTCCTACCGGGACAGGCGAGCACCGGGGAGCTGTTTTTT.

The chain couples TRBV7-2 to TRBJ2-7; 11 positions match TRBD2. The CDR3 has 15 residues. V gave up 1 base and J gave up 1 base; unmatched junction bases: 0. Germline V gene sequence: CDR1 SGHTA, CDR2 FQGNSA. CDR3 sequence: CASSLGLAGSYEQYF. The CDR3 coding sequence is TGTGCCAGCAGCTTAGGACTAGCGGGATCCTACGAGCAGTACTTC. Looking up the rest from reference TRBV7-2 and TRBJ2-7 gives the full variable domain: GAGVSQSPSNKVTEKGKDVELRCDPISGHTALYWYRQSLGQGLEFLIYFQGNSAPDKSGLPSDRFSAERTGGSVSTLTIQRTQQEDSAVYLCASSLGLAGSYEQYFGPGTRLTVT.

This sequence joins TRBV30 and TRBJ2-2, with D perhaps matching TRBD1 (5 bases). The V gene's germline CDR1 is GTSNPN and CDR2 SVGIG (reference sequence). The CDR3 is made up of 14 amino acids. Trimming stripped 3 bases from V and 7 bases from J, with 15 bases between. The CDR3 coding sequence is TGTGCCTGGAGCTGGGGCAATTGGAACGGGGAGCTGTTTTTT. Translation gives CAWSWGNWNGELFF.

V and J are TRBV4-3 and TRBJ1-2; D gene ambiguous. The germline gives CDR1 LGHNA, CDR2 YSLEER. This CDR3 comprises 15 residues. With 2 bases removed from V and 8 bases from J, the gap between germline ends came to 18 bases. CDR3 amino acids: CASSQLLERVKGYTF. As DNA, the CDR3 is TGCGCCAGCAGCCAACTGCTGGAACGGGTAAAGGGCTACACCTTC.

The chain couples TRBV6-5 to TRBJ1-1; a possible D gene is TRBD1 (5 bases). The CDR3 totals 13 residues. The germline CDR1 and CDR2 sequences are MNHEY and SVGAGI. Deletions cut 2 bases from V and 8 bases from J, with 12 bases between. CDR3 coding DNA: TGTGCCAGCAGTTACGCCGGACAATTAGAAGCTTTCTTT. Translated: CASSYAGQLEAFF.

The chain employs TRBV4-3 and TRBJ1-4, with 8 bases that match TRBD1. V dropped 1 base and J dropped 3; count of bases not matched to a gene: 4. Germline V gene data show CDR1 as LGHNA and CDR2 as YSLEER. The CDR3 sequence is 16 residues long. For the CDR3, the DNA is TGCGCCAGCAGCCAAGGGGACAGGAGGGCTAATGAAAAACTGTTTTTT. As protein: CASSQGDRRANEKLFF.

The chain links TRBV5-1 to TRBJ2-7; TRBD1 aligns across 9 bases. The V and J ends lost 0 bases and 2 bases, in that order; junction bases with no gene match: 3. This CDR3 region has 15 residues. Germline V lookup: CDR1 SGHRS, CDR2 YFSETQ. This CDR3 reads CASSLGTGDTYEQYF. The CDR3 region has the DNA TGCGCCAGCAGCTTGGGGACAGGGGACACCTACGAGCAGTACTTC.

This clone is a singleton in its sample. The chain is built from TRBV19 and TRBJ2-1; D gene unclear. This CDR3 contains 12 residues. V lost 5 bases to trimming and J lost 9 bases, with 11 bases between them. Germline values: CDR1 LNHDA, CDR2 SQIVND (reference sequence). The chain's CDR3 is CASSLLPGEQFF. In nucleotides, the CDR3 is TGTGCCAGTAGTTTACTTCCGGGTGAGCAGTTCTTC. Looking up the rest from reference TRBV19 and TRBJ2-1 gives the full variable domain: DGGITQSPKYLFRKEGQNVTLSCEQNLNHDAMYWYRQDPGQGLRLIYYSQIVNDFQKGDIAEGYSVSREKKESFPLTVTSAQKNPTAFYLCASSLLPGEQFFGPGTRLTVL.

The chain couples TRBV19 to TRBJ1-2; no clear D. Trimming removed 3 bases from V and 3 bases from J, with 11 bases in between. Per germline, CDR1 LNHDA and CDR2 SQIVND (reference sequence). The CDR3 runs 14 residues. CDR3 DNA sequence: TGTGCCAGTAGTATTTTGGGCAACGACTATGGCTACACCTTC. Residues: CASSILGNDYGYTF.

The V and J genes are TRBV5-5 and TRBJ1-1, with 10 bases that match TRBD1. The CDR3 length is 15 residues. Per the germline V gene, CDR1 is SGHKS and CDR2 is YYEKEE (reference sequence). V was clipped by 0 bases and J by 4 bases; unmatched bases: 3. The CDR3 loop is CASSLEWTGGTEAFF. CDR3 coding DNA: TGTGCCAGCAGCTTGGAATGGACAGGGGGCACTGAAGCTTTCTTT.

The V gene is TRBV19, the J gene TRBJ2-7; 10 positions match TRBD2. The CDR3 extends over 14 amino acids. Trimming took 5 bases from V and 4 from J; bases not matched to a gene: 5. Germline CDR1 reads LNHDA; CDR2 reads SQIVND (reference sequence). The CDR3 here is CASSPPSGSYEQYF. The DNA of the CDR3 is TGTGCCAGTAGTCCCCCTAGCGGGAGTTACGAGCAGTACTTC.

This chain joins TRBV7-2 and TRBJ2-3; 8 nucleotides match TRBD2. The V gene's germline CDR1 is SGHTA and CDR2 FQGNSA. CDR3 length: 16 residues. Trimming at V came to 3 bases and at J to 7 bases, leaving 12 bases not matched to a gene. The CDR3 DNA reads as TGTGCCAGCAGCTTCCTTGGGAGCGGGAGATGGTATACGCAGTATTTT. It translates to CASSFLGSGRWYTQYF.

This clone was found a few times. This chain uses TRBV19 with TRBJ2-7, with a tentative D call TRBD2 (6 bases). Germline CDR1 reads LNHDA; CDR2 reads SQIVND (reference sequence). V was clipped by 5 bases and J by 1 base, with 12 bases between them. This CDR3 is built from 14 residues. The CDR3 DNA reads as TGTGCCAGTAGTGTTTCCGGGACTTCCTACGAGCAGTACTTC. Protein: CASSVSGTSYEQYF. Based on the CDR3 plus reference TRBV19 and TRBJ2-7, the full variable domain is DGGITQSPKYLFRKEGQNVTLSCEQNLNHDAMYWYRQDPGQGLRLIYYSQIVNDFQKGDIAEGYSVSREKKESFPLTVTSAQKNPTAFYLCASSVSGTSYEQYFGPGTRLTVT.

The chain employs TRBV9 and TRBJ2-6; D gene uncertain. The length of the CDR3 is 16 residues. CDR1 is SGDLS, CDR2 YYNGEE, per germline. The V and J ends lost 0 bases and 1 base respectively, with 8 bases between them. CDR3 loop: CASSVGSRSGANVLTF. The CDR3, as DNA: TGTGCCAGCAGCGTAGGTTCACGGTCTGGGGCCAACGTCCTGACTTTC.

This chain links TRBV5-1 with TRBJ2-3, with 7 bases fitting TRBD2. The CDR3 sequence is 14 residues long. The V gene's germline CDR1 is SGHRS and CDR2 YFSETQ. V was clipped by 0 bases and J by 4 bases; unmatched bases: 2. CDR3 protein: CASSLEREADTQYF. CDR3 DNA: TGCGCCAGCAGCTTGGAACGGGAGGCAGATACGCAGTATTTT.

CDR3 loop: CASSQYFGTSGRADHEQYF. The CDR3 coding sequence is TGCGCCAGCAGCCAATACTTTGGGACTAGCGGGAGGGCCGACCACGAGCAGTACTTC. This chain uses TRBV4-1 with TRBJ2-7; 16 nucleotides agree with TRBD2. Germline CDR1 reads MGHRA; CDR2 reads YSYEKL. The CDR3 runs to 19 residues. V lost 2 bases and J lost 5; bases outside the gene matches: 12.

The gene calls are TRBV2 and TRBJ2-1, with D perhaps TRBD2 (6 bases). This CDR3 contains 14 residues. Germline-derived CDR1 and CDR2 are SNHLY and FYNNEI. Trimming took off 3 bases at V and 8 bases at J, with 14 bases between the two ends. CDR3 sequence reads: CASSEGPSGDEQFF. The CDR3, as DNA: TGTGCCAGCAGTGAGGGTCCTTCGGGAGATGAGCAGTTCTTC.